A selection of T cell receptor beta chains follows, all from one sample in a study of shared clonotypes between healthy human individuals. TCRdb's copy holds only in-frame clones and misses some; the assay was immunoSEQ multiplex PCR. The sample contains about a million clones, around 76% of which appear only once. The sample taken for sequencing was memory CD4+ T cells sorted from blood. The receptor source for this set is a man aged 18 to 30 in good health. Both conserved end residues are part of each CDR3. A D gene is named only where the DNA matches it firmly. The size field is filled for only some rows; it gives once, few, many or a size class.

j_call clone_size d_call v_call cdr3_aa cdr3_nt
TRBJ2-3 - TRBD2 TRBV12-5 CASRERDLPDTQYF TGTGCTAGTAGGGAGCGGGATCTCCCAGATACGCAGTATTTT
TRBJ1-4 once TRBD1 TRBV10-3 CAISADRVTNEKLFF TGTGCCATCAGTGCGGACAGGGTGACTAATGAAAAACTGTTTTTT
TRBJ1-1 - - TRBV30 CAWSETGRAFF TGTGCCTGGAGTGAAACAGGGAGAGCTTTCTTT
TRBJ2-3 - TRBD2 TRBV7-8 CASSPLGASGRNADTQYF TGTGCCAGCAGCCCTCTAGGCGCTAGCGGGAGGAACGCAGATACGCAGTATTTT
TRBJ2-6 once TRBD1 TRBV5-6 CASSLVGTGGSGANVLTF TGTGCCAGCAGCTTGGTTGGGACAGGGGGGTCTGGGGCCAACGTCCTGACTTTC
TRBJ2-3 once - TRBV5-1 CASSSGLTSTDTQYF TGCGCCAGCAGCTCAGGGCTCACTAGCACAGATACGCAGTATTTT
TRBJ2-7 - TRBD2 TRBV7-2 CASSLESSGSYEQYF TGTGCCAGCAGCTTAGAATCCAGCGGGAGCTACGAGCAGTACTTC
TRBJ1-1 - - TRBV15 CATSRDLAGTNTEAFF TGTGCCACCAGCAGGGATCTGGCTGGGACGAACACTGAAGCTTTCTTT
TRBJ1-5 - TRBD1 TRBV2 CASGDRVGNQPQHF TGTGCCAGCGGAGACAGGGTGGGCAATCAGCCCCAGCATTTT
TRBJ2-7 - TRBD2 TRBV18 CASSPLIAGVTHEQYF TGTGCCAGCTCACCGCTTATAGCGGGAGTAACCCACGAGCAGTACTTC
TRBJ1-3 - - TRBV30 CAWSIFSGNTIYF TGTGCCTGGAGTATCTTCTCTGGAAACACCATATATTTT
TRBJ1-2 - - TRBV5-6 CASSLMGAWGYTF TGTGCCAGCAGCCTAATGGGTGCCTGGGGCTACACCTTC
TRBJ2-3 many - TRBV27 CASSLVVRGTDTQYF TGTGCCAGCAGTTTAGTAGTTCGGGGCACAGATACGCAGTATTTT
TRBJ1-6 - - TRBV29-1 CSPDSKPYYNSPLHF TGCAGCCCAGACTCGAAGCCCTACTATAATTCACCCCTCCACTTT
TRBJ1-2 - - TRBV5-6 CASSLAVTSGRRDYGYTF TGTGCCAGCAGCTTGGCCGTCACAAGCGGTAGGCGGGACTATGGCTACACCTTC
TRBJ1-1 - TRBD1 TRBV5-6 CASSLWGQGRAEAFF TGTGCCAGCAGCTTGTGGGGACAGGGGAGGGCTGAAGCTTTCTTT
TRBJ2-7 - - TRBV10-3 CAISEGQQAYEQYF TGTGCCATCAGTGAGGGGCAGCAAGCCTACGAGCAGTACTTC
TRBJ2-2 - TRBD2 TRBV30 CAWSGLATAGGELFF TGTGCCTGGAGTGGACTAGCTACCGCCGGCGGGGAGCTGTTTTTT
TRBJ2-7 - - TRBV19 CASSTVGDGYEQYF TGTGCCAGTAGCACCGTTGGGGATGGCTACGAGCAGTACTTC
TRBJ2-1 - TRBD2 TRBV12-5 CASGHLAAEFF TGTGCTAGTGGACATCTAGCGGCTGAGTTCTTC
TRBJ1-4 - TRBD1 TRBV7-3 CASSSGQGGKLFF TGTGCCAGCAGCTCCGGACAGGGCGGAAAACTGTTTTTT
TRBJ2-2 once - TRBV5-1 CASSPLPNTGELFF TGCGCCAGCAGCCCCCTCCCTAACACCGGGGAGCTGTTTTTT
TRBJ2-7 once - TRBV19 CASSQRRGGYEQYF TGTGCCAGTAGTCAGCGCAGGGGAGGCTACGAGCAGTACTTC
TRBJ2-3 many - TRBV29-1 CSVGDGRVGDTQYF TGCAGCGTTGGGGATGGGCGAGTCGGAGATACGCAGTATTTT
TRBJ1-1 - - TRBV2 CASSRVRSEAFF TGTGCCAGCAGCCGGGTACGGTCTGAAGCTTTCTTT
TRBJ1-1 few - TRBV18 CASSPVRERTEAFF TGTGCCAGCTCACCCGTTAGGGAGAGGACTGAAGCTTTCTTT
TRBJ2-3 - - TRBV10-1 CASSDSTARYTDTQYF TGCGCCAGCAGTGACTCCACGGCTCGTTACACAGATACGCAGTATTTT
TRBJ2-7 - - TRBV21-1 CASSKKGEGSYEQYF TGTGCCAGCAGCAAGAAGGGCGAAGGCTCCTACGAGCAGTACTTC
TRBJ1-2 - - TRBV23-1 CASSQFQGGGYTF TGCGCCAGCAGTCAATTCCAGGGTGGTGGCTACACCTTC
TRBJ2-3 - TRBD2 TRBV4-1 CASSQTGRSTDTQYF TGCGCCAGCAGCCAGACCGGGAGGAGCACAGATACGCAGTATTTT
TRBJ1-3 few - TRBV14 CASSQGFSGGNTIYF TGTGCCAGCAGCCAAGGTTTTTCAGGGGGAAACACCATATATTTT
TRBJ2-7 - - TRBV7-2 CASSLRHLEEQYF TGTGCCAGCAGCTTACGACACTTGGAGGAGCAGTACTTC